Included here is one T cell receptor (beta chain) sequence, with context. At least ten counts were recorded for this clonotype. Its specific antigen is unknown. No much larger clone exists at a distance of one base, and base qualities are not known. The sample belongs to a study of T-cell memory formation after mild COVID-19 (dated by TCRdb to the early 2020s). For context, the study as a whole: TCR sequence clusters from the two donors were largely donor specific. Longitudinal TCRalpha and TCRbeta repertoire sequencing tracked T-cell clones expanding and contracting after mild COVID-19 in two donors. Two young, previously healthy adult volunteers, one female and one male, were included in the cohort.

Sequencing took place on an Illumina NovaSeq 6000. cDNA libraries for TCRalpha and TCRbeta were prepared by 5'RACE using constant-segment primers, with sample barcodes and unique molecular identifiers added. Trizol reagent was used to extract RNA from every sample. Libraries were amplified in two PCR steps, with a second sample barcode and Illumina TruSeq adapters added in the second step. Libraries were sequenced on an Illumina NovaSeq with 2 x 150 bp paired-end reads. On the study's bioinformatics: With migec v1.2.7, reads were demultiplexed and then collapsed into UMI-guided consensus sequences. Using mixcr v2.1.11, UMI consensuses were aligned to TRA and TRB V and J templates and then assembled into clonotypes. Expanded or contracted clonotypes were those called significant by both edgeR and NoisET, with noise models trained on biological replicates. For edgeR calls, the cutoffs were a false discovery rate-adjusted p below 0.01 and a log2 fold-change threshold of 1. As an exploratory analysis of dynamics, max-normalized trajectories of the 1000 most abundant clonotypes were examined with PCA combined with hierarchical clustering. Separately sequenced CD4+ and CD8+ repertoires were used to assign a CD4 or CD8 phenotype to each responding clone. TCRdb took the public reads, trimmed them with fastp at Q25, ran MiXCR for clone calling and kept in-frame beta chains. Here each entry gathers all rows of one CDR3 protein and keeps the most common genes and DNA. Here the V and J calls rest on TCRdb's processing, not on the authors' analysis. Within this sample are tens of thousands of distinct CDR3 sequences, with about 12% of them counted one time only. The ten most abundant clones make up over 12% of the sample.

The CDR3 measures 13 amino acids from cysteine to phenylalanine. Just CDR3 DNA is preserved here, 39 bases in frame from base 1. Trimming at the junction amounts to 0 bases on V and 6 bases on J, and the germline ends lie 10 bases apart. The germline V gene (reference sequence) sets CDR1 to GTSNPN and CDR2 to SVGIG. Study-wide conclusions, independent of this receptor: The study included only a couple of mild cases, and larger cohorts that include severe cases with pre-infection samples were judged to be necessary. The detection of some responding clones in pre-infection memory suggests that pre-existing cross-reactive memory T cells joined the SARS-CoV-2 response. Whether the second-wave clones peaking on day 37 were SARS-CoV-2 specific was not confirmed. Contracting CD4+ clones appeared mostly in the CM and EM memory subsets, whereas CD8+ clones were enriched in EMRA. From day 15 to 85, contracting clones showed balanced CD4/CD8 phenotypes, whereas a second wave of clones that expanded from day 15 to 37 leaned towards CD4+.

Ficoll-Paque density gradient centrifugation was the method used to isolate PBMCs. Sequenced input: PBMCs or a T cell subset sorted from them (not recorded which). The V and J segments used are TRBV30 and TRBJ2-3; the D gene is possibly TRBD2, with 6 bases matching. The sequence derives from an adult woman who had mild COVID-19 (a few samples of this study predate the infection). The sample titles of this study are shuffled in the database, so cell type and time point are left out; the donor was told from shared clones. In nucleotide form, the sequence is TGTGCCTGGAGTGTACGGGAGAGGGATACGCAGTATTTT. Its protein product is CAWSVRERDTQYF.